A single sample is the source of the 19 T cell receptor beta chains below, sequenced in a study of siplizumab effects on memory and regulatory T cells. Sequenced by immunoSEQ multiplex PCR; TCRdb stores in-frame clones only, minus some. The sample lists tens of thousands of clones; over 95% were seen once. Material: naive CD4+ T cells sorted from blood. The receptors were gathered from a human donor in good health.

This sequence joins TRBV5-5 and TRBJ1-5, with TRBD1 matching 10 bases. Unmatched junction bases numbered 1, after V lost 2 bases and J lost 5 bases. From germline, CDR1 is SGHKS and CDR2 YYEKEE (reference sequence). This CDR3 comprises 14 residues. The chain's CDR3 is CASSFGTGDQPQHF. The CDR3 nucleotides read TGTGCCAGCAGCTTTGGGACAGGGGATCAGCCCCAGCATTTT.

The J gene is TRBJ1-1, the V gene TRBV29-1; perhaps TRBD1 as D (5 bases). The CDR3 consists of 12 residues. The germline CDR1 and CDR2 sequences are SQVTM and ANQGSEA. Between the trimmed V and J ends, which lost 6 bases and 1 base, there was a span of 9 bases. CDR3 amino acids: CSVGVSNTEAFF. CDR3 coding DNA: TGCAGCGTGGGGGTATCGAACACTGAAGCTTTCTTT.

The chain employs TRBV25-1 and TRBJ1-3; D is unclear. V lost 1 base to trimming and J lost 0 bases, with 7 bases between them. Germline assignment: CDR1 MGHDK and CDR2 SYGVNS. The CDR3 loop spans 15 amino acids. The CDR3: CASSESRPSGNTIYF. Written as DNA, the CDR3 is TGTGCCAGCAGTGAATCGCGGCCCTCTGGAAACACCATATATTTT.

The chain carries TRBV2 and TRBJ1-2; no clear D. CDR3 length equals 16 residues. Trimming shortened V by 4 bases and J by 6 bases, and 21 bases separated the two germline ends. Germline CDR1 SNHLY, CDR2 FYNNEI. The CDR3 spells CASSGQRVIGGNGYTF. In nucleotides, the CDR3 is TGTGCCAGCAGTGGGCAAAGGGTAATCGGAGGTAATGGCTACACCTTC.

J is TRBJ1-5 and V is TRBV7-2; D may be TRBD1 (6 bases). V was shortened by 2 bases and J by 3 bases, with 11 bases between the two germline ends. CDR1 and CDR2 (germline): SGHTA, FQGNSA. CDR3 length: 15 amino acids. The CDR3 nucleotides are TGTGCCAGCAGCTTAAATCAGGGGTCCAATCAGCCCCAGCATTTT. Amino acid sequence: CASSLNQGSNQPQHF.

The chain joins TRBV7-9 to TRBJ2-7; possible D gene TRBD1, 5 bases. This CDR3 comprises 15 residues. Germline V gene lookup returns CDR1 SEHNR and CDR2 FQNEAQ (reference sequence). The V end lost 5 bases, the J end lost 2 bases, and 16 bases lay between the germline ends. The CDR3 protein is CASSPIQGTTYEQYF. The CDR3 region has the DNA TGTGCCAGCAGCCCGATCCAGGGAACCACCTACGAGCAGTACTTC.

The chain has TRBV2 and TRBJ1-1; 10 bases are a match to TRBD1. Germline V gene lookup returns CDR1 SNHLY and CDR2 FYNNEI. V shed 3 bases, J shed 1 base, and the junction held 5 bases outside the gene matches. This CDR3 is 16 amino acids long. Here the CDR3 DNA reads TGTGCCAGCAGTGAGGGACAGGGGAGTGGGAACACTGAAGCTTTCTTT. As protein: CASSEGQGSGNTEAFF.

The CDR3: CASSGAGDNQPQHF. As DNA, the CDR3 is TGTGCCAGCAGTGGGGCGGGGGACAATCAGCCCCAGCATTTT. The chain carries TRBV6-1 and TRBJ1-5; D is possibly TRBD1 (5 bases). CDR3 length: 14 residues. Trimming took off 4 bases at V and 3 bases at J, with 10 bases between the two ends. Germline V CDR1 and CDR2: MNHNS, SASEGT.

A remark on this clone: This sample includes further DNA sequences coding for the same CDR3. The chain uses TRBV4-1 and TRBJ2-7; the match to TRBD2 covers 14 bases. CDR1 and CDR2 from the germline V gene are MGHRA and YSYEKL. Trimming took 1 base from V and 1 from J; bases not matched to a gene: 3. This CDR3 spans 17 amino acids. The CDR3 DNA reads as TGCGCCAGCAGCCAAGGACTAGCGGGGGGGCGATCCTACGAGCAGTACTTC. It specifies CASSQGLAGGRSYEQYF.

CDR3 nucleotide sequence: TGCGCCAGCGCCCAGTGGACGGTATTAGGCCAAGAGACCCAGTACTTC. Protein: CASAQWTVLGQETQYF. The chain combines TRBV4-1 with TRBJ2-5; no firm D call. The CDR3 runs 16 residues. Germline CDR1 and CDR2: MGHRA and YSYEKL. V was trimmed by 8 bases and J by 1 base, leaving 20 bases between them.

The chain carries TRBV5-1 and TRBJ2-3; no firm D call. This CDR3 has 13 amino acids. Trimming took 5 bases from V and 2 from J, leaving 9 bases between them. Germline CDR1 is SGHRS and CDR2 is YFSETQ. The CDR3 loop is CASRSGLTDTQYF. The CDR3 DNA is TGCGCCAGCAGATCAGGCCTCACAGATACGCAGTATTTT.

This sequence joins TRBV27 and TRBJ2-5; 10 bases align to TRBD2. Germline V gives CDR1 MNHEY, CDR2 SMNVEV (reference sequence). CDR3 length: 16 residues. The J segment lost 1 base and the V segment lost 5 bases, leaving 7 bases of the junction unmatched. The CDR3 protein is CASSPRLAGGQETQYF. CDR3 DNA: TGTGCCAGCAGTCCCCGCTTAGCGGGGGGCCAAGAGACCCAGTACTTC.

This clone was seen just once. V is TRBV5-8 and J is TRBJ2-5; the D gene is possibly TRBD1 (5 bases). V was clipped by 0 bases and J by 4 bases, with 10 bases between them. The CDR3 has 14 residues. The germline gives CDR1 SGHTS, CDR2 YDEGEE. CDR3 amino acids: CASSLEGLVETQYF. As DNA, the CDR3 is TGTGCCAGCAGCTTGGAGGGGCTGGTAGAGACCCAGTACTTC.

The V gene is TRBV7-9, the J gene TRBJ2-3, with 12 bases identical to TRBD2. The CDR3 has 17 residues. The germline V gene has CDR1 SEHNR and CDR2 FQNEAQ (reference sequence). Trimming cost V 1 base and J 4 bases; bases outside gene matches: 6. The CDR3: CASSLGLAGGPADTQYF. CDR3 DNA: TGTGCCAGCAGCTTAGGGCTAGCGGGGGGGCCAGCAGATACGCAGTATTTT.

The chain joins TRBV19 to TRBJ2-7, with TRBD1 matching over 10 bases. Germline-derived CDR1 and CDR2 are LNHDA and SQIVND (reference sequence). V gave up 5 bases and J gave up 8 bases; unmatched junction bases: 9. The CDR3 loop spans 14 amino acids. The CDR3 region is CASSLGTGASQQYF. CDR3 DNA: TGTGCCAGTAGTCTCGGGACAGGGGCGTCTCAGCAGTACTTC.

The chain employs TRBV7-3 and TRBJ2-1, with D unresolved. The CDR3 extends over 14 amino acids. Between the trimmed V and J ends, which lost 1 base and 12 bases, there was a span of 16 bases. Germline CDR1 is SGHTA and CDR2 is FQGTGA. This CDR3 reads CASSLIGSSSAQFF. DNA for the CDR3: TGTGCCAGCAGCTTAATCGGTAGTAGCTCCGCGCAGTTCTTC.

In its sample, this clone was seen once. The chain is built from TRBV5-6 and TRBJ2-5; D unresolved. Germline CDR1 reads SGHDT; CDR2 reads YYEEEE. Between the trimmed V and J ends, which lost 2 bases and 5 bases, there was a span of 7 bases. The CDR3 length is 12 residues. The CDR3 is CASSFSAETQYF. The CDR3 DNA is TGTGCCAGCAGCTTCAGCGCGGAGACCCAGTACTTC.

The V call is TRBV27, the J call TRBJ1-1; D possibly corresponds to TRBD1 (5 bases). Germline V lookup: CDR1 MNHEY, CDR2 SMNVEV (reference sequence). This CDR3 is built from 15 residues. Trimming removed 6 bases from V and 3 bases from J, with 17 bases in between. CDR3 DNA: TGTGCCAGCAGCTCACCTCTGAGGGGAGACACTGAAGCTTTCTTT. Its protein product is CASSSPLRGDTEAFF.

The chain joins TRBV6-5 to TRBJ2-7; TRBD1 matches 8 bases. Germline CDR1 and CDR2: MNHEY and SVGAGI. The CDR3 spans 15 residues. V lost 6 bases and J lost 7; bases outside the gene matches: 14. The DNA for the CDR3 is TGTGCCAGCAGCCTCGGGACAGGCGGGGTCCGGGAGCAGTACTTC. Translation: CASSLGTGGVREQYF.